One sample yielded the 30 T cell receptor beta chains listed below, sequenced in a study of shared clonotypes between healthy human individuals. Sequencing used immunoSEQ multiplex PCR; TCRdb keeps in-frame clones, though not all of them. This repertoire shows under 1,100,000 clones, 75% to 85% found once; its top ten account for roughly 0.61%. Sequencing was carried out using memory CD4+ T cells from PBMCs. Subset meaning: CD45RA-negative fraction. Receptor source: a man aged 18 to 29 in good health. Some clones in this sample may be carry-over from other donors' samples.

The rearrangement links TRBV6-6 to TRBJ2-1; D gene unclear. V lost 2 bases, J lost 4 bases, and 12 bases lay in between. CDR1 and CDR2 (germline): MNHNY, SVGAGI (reference sequence). The CDR3 is 15 amino acids. This chain's CDR3 is CASSYGPITYNEQFF. CDR3 coding DNA: TGTGCCAGCAGTTACGGACCGATTACTTACAATGAGCAGTTCTTC.

This clone was picked up a small number of times. Other DNA sequences in this sample translate to the same CDR3. CDR3 loop: CASSPTSGTYNEQFF. The CDR3 DNA is TGTGCCAGCTCACCCACTAGCGGGACCTACAATGAGCAGTTCTTC. This chain connects TRBV18 to TRBJ2-1; 10 positions agree with TRBD2. In germline, CDR1 is KGHSH, CDR2 LQKENI. J was trimmed by 2 bases and V by 3 bases; bases with no gene match: 1. The CDR3 has 15 residues.

The chain has TRBV12-1 and TRBJ1-4; TRBD1 is taken as the D call from the table, unchecked against the DNA. TRBV12-1 is listed as a pseudogene. This CDR3 is built from 12 residues. CDR3 sequence reads: CASTLLRGKLFF. DNA of the CDR3: TGTGCCAGCACCCTTCTCAGGGGAAAACTGTTTTTT.

V and J are TRBV7-8 and TRBJ2-2; 8 positions match TRBD1. The germline CDR1 and CDR2 sequences are SGHVS and FQNEAQ. V trimming: 4 bases; J trimming: 9 bases; junction bases outside the gene matches: 4. This CDR3 has 13 amino acids. DNA of the CDR3: TGTGCCAGCAGCTCTCAGGGGGCAAGGGAGCTGTTTTTT. Translating gives CASSSQGARELFF.

The chain carries TRBV6-1 and TRBJ1-2; 9 nucleotides agree with TRBD1. This CDR3 comprises 14 residues. The V gene's germline CDR1 is MNHNS and CDR2 SASEGT. V was clipped by 0 bases and J by 6 bases; unmatched bases: 2. The CDR3 sequence: CASSEAGQGHGYTF. In DNA form, the CDR3 reads TGTGCCAGCAGTGAAGCGGGACAGGGTCATGGCTACACCTTC.

The chain links TRBV19 to TRBJ1-5; D is undetermined. This CDR3 has 15 residues. Trimming removed 5 bases at V and 0 bases at J, with 11 bases between. CDR1 is LNHDA and CDR2 is SQIVND in the germline V gene (reference sequence). This CDR3 is CASSPYQNSNQPQHF. For the CDR3, the DNA is TGTGCCAGTAGTCCTTACCAGAATAGCAATCAGCCCCAGCATTTT.

This chain uses TRBV5-6 with TRBJ1-1, with TRBD1 identical over 7 bases. The V and J ends lost 6 bases and 3 bases, in that order; junction bases with no gene match: 11. Germline values: CDR1 SGHDT, CDR2 YYEEEE. The CDR3 covers 15 residues. The CDR3 nucleotides read TGTGCCAGCACCTCTAGCAGGACAGGCGACACTGAAGCTTTCTTT. Translating gives CASTSSRTGDTEAFF.

The sample holds one count of this clone. The J gene is TRBJ1-2, the V gene TRBV27; 8 nucleotides agree with TRBD1. J was trimmed by 2 bases and V by 6 bases; bases with no gene match: 8. Germline lookup yields CDR1 MNHEY and CDR2 SMNVEV (reference sequence). The CDR3 contains 15 residues. CDR3 sequence (DNA): TGTGCCAGCAGCCTGGCCCGACAGGGGAACTATGGCTACACCTTC. Its protein product is CASSLARQGNYGYTF.

The chain links TRBV10-3 to TRBJ1-2; 9 bases map to TRBD1. CDR1 and CDR2 from the germline V gene are ENHRY and SYGVKD. V shed 5 bases and J 1 base; nucleotides not matched to a gene: 2. The CDR3 runs to 14 residues. The CDR3 sequence is CAISPGQGNYGYTF. The CDR3 DNA is TGTGCCATCAGTCCGGGACAGGGTAACTATGGCTACACCTTC.

This clone has just a few counts. Additional DNA sequences in this sample encode the identical CDR3. The CDR3 sequence: CASSLVGTGEETQYF. The CDR3 DNA reads as TGCGCCAGCAGCTTGGTTGGGACAGGGGAAGAGACCCAGTACTTC. The gene calls are TRBV5-1 and TRBJ2-5; TRBD1 aligns across 10 bases. Germline loops: CDR1 SGHRS, CDR2 YFSETQ. Unmatched junction bases numbered 2, after V lost 0 bases and J lost 3 bases. The CDR3 has 15 residues.

V gene TRBV28 combines with J gene TRBJ2-5; tentatively, D is TRBD1 (6 bases). This CDR3 region has 15 residues. Trimming took off 4 bases at V and 1 base at J, with 13 bases between the two ends. In germline, CDR1 is MDHEN, CDR2 SYDVKM. CDR3 region: CASSSRTDFQETQYF. The CDR3, as DNA: TGTGCCAGCAGTTCCCGGACAGACTTCCAAGAGACCCAGTACTTC.

Regarding this clone: A read error may account for a junction end that differs from germline. CDR3: CASSVQGNAEAFF. The CDR3 DNA reads TGCGCCAGCAGCGTACAGGGGAACGCTGAAGCTTTCTTT. This chain joins TRBV5-1 and TRBJ1-1; 7 nucleotides line up with TRBD1. The CDR3 runs 13 residues. The germline V gene encodes CDR1 SGHRS and CDR2 YFSETQ.

The chain links TRBV10-2 to TRBJ1-1, with D perhaps matching TRBD1 (6 bases). Between the trimmed V and J ends, which lost 6 bases and 6 bases, there was a span of 14 bases. Per the germline V gene, CDR1 is WSHSY and CDR2 is SAAADI. The CDR3 sequence is 13 residues long. The DNA for the CDR3 is TGCGCCAGCAGCCAACAGGGTAACGCTGAAGCTTTCTTT. This sequence encodes CASSQQGNAEAFF.

V usage is TRBV2 and J usage is TRBJ2-5; 12 bases are shared with TRBD2. With 5 bases clipped from V and 5 bases from J, the junction kept 6 bases outside the gene matches. Germline-derived CDR1 and CDR2 are SNHLY and FYNNEI. This CDR3 is built from 15 residues. The CDR3 coding sequence is TGTGCCAGCAGTATGAGACTAGCGGGAGAGGAGACCCAGTACTTC. Encoded protein: CASSMRLAGEETQYF.

This clone was recorded only once. The V gene is TRBV28, the J gene TRBJ2-2; tentatively, D is TRBD2 (6 bases). Germline V gene data show CDR1 as MDHEN and CDR2 as SYDVKM. V was trimmed by 3 bases and J by 4 bases, leaving 12 bases between them. The CDR3 extends over 15 amino acids. CDR3 sequence: CASSLWRGGTGELFF. The DNA for the CDR3 is TGTGCCAGCAGTTTGTGGAGGGGTGGCACCGGGGAGCTGTTTTTT.

This clone was detected many times. J is TRBJ1-5 and V is TRBV29-1; D is possibly TRBD1 (5 bases). Trimming removed 4 bases at V and 3 bases at J, with 7 bases between. Germline values: CDR1 SQVTM, CDR2 ANQGSEA. This CDR3 is built from 12 residues. The CDR3 bases are TGCAGCGTTGGGGGGATCAATCAGCCCCAGCATTTT. The encoded protein is CSVGGINQPQHF.

The chain has TRBV4-1 and TRBJ1-2, with D possibly TRBD1 on 5 matching bases. The CDR3 has 15 residues. Looked up from germline, CDR1 is MGHRA and CDR2 is YSYEKL. Trimming removed 6 bases from V and 6 bases from J, with 20 bases in between. The CDR3 is CASSREIRDGHGYTF. Here the CDR3 DNA reads TGCGCCAGCAGTCGCGAGATTCGGGACGGCCATGGCTACACCTTC.

V usage is TRBV5-1 and J usage is TRBJ2-7; 7 bases line up with TRBD2. Germline V lookup: CDR1 SGHRS, CDR2 YFSETQ. This CDR3 region has 16 residues. The V segment lost 0 bases and the J segment 4 bases; nucleotides outside the gene matches: 10. In DNA form, the CDR3 reads TGCGCCAGCAGCTTGGGTTTGGCGAGCGGGGCGTACGAGCAGTACTTC. It translates to CASSLGLASGAYEQYF.

V usage is TRBV9 and J usage is TRBJ2-1, with TRBD2 identical over 7 bases. Germline CDR1 SGDLS, CDR2 YYNGEE. With 4 bases clipped from V and 5 bases from J, the junction kept 9 bases outside the gene matches. The CDR3 extends over 15 amino acids. In DNA, the CDR3 is TGTGCCAGCAGCCCGGGCAGGGAGGGAAACAATGAGCAGTTCTTC. Protein sequence: CASSPGREGNNEQFF.

The chain uses TRBV5-1 and TRBJ2-1; D may match TRBD1 or TRBD2 (5 bases each). Germline CDR1 SGHRS, CDR2 YFSETQ. This CDR3 spans 14 amino acids. V lost 4 bases to trimming and J lost 0 bases, with 8 bases between them. CDR3 bases: TGCGCCAGCAGCGTGGGGGACTCCTACAATGAGCAGTTCTTC. Protein sequence: CASSVGDSYNEQFF.

The chain has TRBV11-2 and TRBJ2-7; tentative D call: TRBD2 (6 bases). V was pared by 3 bases and J by 4 bases, with 13 bases between. Germline V CDR1 and CDR2: SGHAT, FQNNGV. This CDR3 comprises 14 residues. CDR3 loop: CASSFEAAGYEQYF. In DNA, the CDR3 is TGTGCCAGCAGCTTTGAAGCCGCGGGGTACGAGCAGTACTTC.

Worth noting for this clone: This sample also contains other DNA sequences that code for the same CDR3. The chain employs TRBV11-2 and TRBJ1-2; D uncertain. Trimming pared 1 base from V and 8 bases from J, leaving 8 bases between. The CDR3 covers 12 residues. Germline loops: CDR1 SGHAT, CDR2 FQNNGV. The CDR3 is CASSLGRGGYTF. CDR3 in DNA: TGTGCCAGCAGCTTAGGCCGAGGCGGCTACACCTTC. Looking up the rest from reference TRBV11-2 and TRBJ1-2 gives the full variable domain: EAGVAQSPRYKIIEKRQSVAFWCNPISGHATLYWYQQILGQGPKLLIQFQNNGVVDDSQLPKDRFSAERLKGVDSTLKIQPAKLEDSAVYLCASSLGRGGYTFGSGTRLTVV.

Concerning this clone itself: Only one base separates this from a far larger clonotype, so it likely reflects a read error. The J gene is TRBJ2-5, the V gene TRBV30; D gene unclear. The J call may be incorrect, as the DNA end agrees better with TRBJ2-7. Germline V lookup: CDR1 GTSNPN, CDR2 SVGIG (reference sequence). The CDR3 consists of 13 residues. CDR3 in DNA: TGTGCCTGGATAGGCGGCGACTCCTACGAGCAGTACTTC. Translating it yields CAWIGGDSYEQYF.

The chain joins TRBV11-3 to TRBJ2-2, with 7 nucleotides matching TRBD2. V lost 4 bases and J lost 7; bases outside the gene matches: 3. Germline loops: CDR1 SGHNT, CDR2 YENEEA. The CDR3 totals 13 residues. As DNA, the CDR3 is TGTGCCAGCAGCTCAGGCGGGAGCGGGGAGCTGTTTTTT. As protein: CASSSGGSGELFF.

The V gene is TRBV19, the J gene TRBJ1-2; TRBD1 might be the D (5 bases). V was clipped by 8 bases and J by 2 bases, with 18 bases between them. Germline CDR1 and CDR2: LNHDA and SQIVND (reference sequence). The CDR3 extends over 15 amino acids. CDR3 region: CASVRTSSWNYGYTF. The CDR3 nucleotides read TGTGCCAGTGTCAGGACATCCTCGTGGAACTATGGCTACACCTTC. The whole variable domain, remainder taken from reference TRBV19 and TRBJ1-2, is DGGITQSPKYLFRKEGQNVTLSCEQNLNHDAMYWYRQDPGQGLRLIYYSQIVNDFQKGDIAEGYSVSREKKESFPLTVTSAQKNPTAFYLCASVRTSSWNYGYTFGSGTRLTVV.

The gene calls are TRBV6-6 and TRBJ1-3, with TRBD1 matching 8 bases. The CDR3 length is 16 residues. J gave up 7 bases and V 4 bases, and 12 bases lay outside the gene matches. Germline loops: CDR1 MNHNY, CDR2 SVGAGI (reference sequence). CDR3 amino acids: CASSSSGGQSWNTIYF. The CDR3 coding sequence is TGTGCCAGCAGTTCTTCAGGGGGCCAAAGTTGGAACACCATATATTTT.

As concerns this clone: Other DNA sequences in the sample encode the same CDR3. The chain uses TRBV19 and TRBJ2-6; tentatively, D is TRBD1 or TRBD2 (5 bases each). Trimming took 2 bases from V and 4 from J, leaving 12 bases between them. Germline V gene data show CDR1 as LNHDA and CDR2 as SQIVND (reference sequence). This CDR3 region has 16 residues. CDR3 residues: CASSILGGAGANVLTF. As DNA, the CDR3 is TGTGCCAGTAGTATACTTGGGGGTGCCGGGGCCAACGTCCTGACTTTC.

This clone was observed a single time. CDR3 nucleotides: TGTGCCTGGAGGACAAAGGCTAGGAGCTACGAGCAGTACTTC. Protein: CAWRTKARSYEQYF. The chain links TRBV30 to TRBJ2-7; D is unclear. This CDR3 comprises 14 residues. CDR1 GTSNPN and CDR2 SVGIG come from the germline V gene (reference sequence). The V end lost 3 bases, the J end lost 3 bases, and 15 bases lay between the germline ends.

This chain links TRBV13 with TRBJ2-2; TRBD2 matches 9 bases. The CDR3 runs 15 residues. Trimming at V came to 7 bases and at J to 5 bases, leaving 8 bases not matched to a gene. Germline V lookup: CDR1 PRHDT, CDR2 FYEKMQ (reference sequence). The CDR3 loop is CASTRLAGRTGELFF. The CDR3 DNA follows: TGTGCCAGCACGAGGCTAGCGGGACGGACCGGGGAGCTGTTTTTT.

Regarding this clone: The junction differs from germline at one of its ends, possibly a read error. The chain uses TRBV2 and TRBJ2-7; weak D call: TRBD1 (6 bases). The CDR3 is 11 amino acids. From germline, CDR1 is SNHLY and CDR2 FYNNEI. This CDR3 reads CASREDREQYF. CDR3 DNA sequence: TGTGCCAGCAGGGAAGACAGGGAGCAGTACTTC.